Sequencing of this TCR beta chain was carried out in a study of Graves' ophthalmopathy and Graves' hyperthyroidism. In the study overall: Prior to any treatment, peripheral blood was collected at the time of initial diagnosis.

This clonotype was counted many times. The V end was cut by 6 bases, the J end by 4 bases, with 10 bases between. CDR1 and CDR2 (germline): DFQATT, SNEGSKA (reference sequence). The CDR3 length is 12 residues. Amplified material comprised TCR beta CDR3 regions derived from RNA transcripts. Amplification began with first-round RT-PCR using HTBI primers, then second-round multiplex PCR was performed. TCRdb used MiXCR to reprocess the multiplex PCR reads, holding one entry per CDR3 protein. The table has roughly 610,000 distinct CDR3 sequences, 20% to 25% seen once. The sequencing input was peripheral blood. The receptor was derived from a woman aged 18-29 years with stable Graves' hyperthyroidism. Some clones in this sample may be carry-over from other donors' samples. This sequence joins TRBV20-1 and TRBJ1-5; the D gene is possibly TRBD1 (6 bases). As DNA, the CDR3 is TGCAGTGCCAGGGACACGAATCAGCCCCAGCATTTT. Its translation: CSARDTNQPQHF.